Below, 32 T cell receptor beta chains from the same sample are listed, as sequenced in a study of beta chain features in type 1 diabetes (dated 2018 in TCRdb). Libraries came from the immunoSEQ multiplex PCR assay. The entire isolated RNA was reverse transcribed using the High Capacity cDNA Reverse Transcription Kit, and thus expressed TCRB transcripts were sequenced. What TCRdb holds here is the immuneACCESS table cut down to in-frame rearrangements. Part of the clones is not present; checked against another copy, under half of the missing clones reflect an unresolved V gene, and the others are unexplained. The sample includes 850,000 to 900,000 clones, with 15% to 20% observed a single time. The leading ten clones occupy about 0.02% of the sample. Sequencing was carried out using naive CD4+ T cells from blood. What this sample's cell subset or site label stands for: true naive CD4+ T cells. These receptors were obtained from a woman under 30 in good health.

V gene TRBV28 combines with J gene TRBJ1-2; D uncertain. This CDR3 contains 15 residues. Germline V gives CDR1 MDHEN, CDR2 SYDVKM. V was clipped by 3 bases and J by 3 bases, with 14 bases between them. CDR3 nucleotide sequence: TGTGCCAGCAGTTTCCCGGCCGGAGACCACTATGGCTACACCTTC. It encodes CASSFPAGDHYGYTF.

The chain uses TRBV6-6 and TRBJ2-5; no clear D. The CDR3 is made up of 14 amino acids. The ends were cut back, 3 bases at V and 5 bases at J, with 13 bases in the middle. Germline V gives CDR1 MNHNY, CDR2 SVGAGI (reference sequence). CDR3 sequence: CASSYGVSWETQYF. Written as DNA, the CDR3 is TGTGCCAGCAGTTATGGGGTTAGTTGGGAGACCCAGTACTTC.

This clone has more than one count but fewer than ten. The rearrangement links TRBV6-5 to TRBJ1-1, with TRBD1 matching over 8 bases. In germline, CDR1 is MNHEY, CDR2 SVGAGI. The ends lost 6 bases at V and 4 bases at J; junction bases unmatched: 10. CDR3 length: 15 residues. The CDR3 nucleotides read TGTGCCAGCAGCCGCGGGACAGGAACTTTCACTGAAGCTTTCTTT. It is translated as CASSRGTGTFTEAFF.

The V gene is TRBV5-1, the J gene TRBJ2-5; D call uncertain. V gave up 6 bases and J gave up 4 bases, with 16 bases separating them. The germline CDR1 and CDR2 sequences are SGHRS and YFSETQ. This CDR3 has 14 amino acids. DNA of the CDR3: TGCGCCAGCACAGAGTCCGAAAGCCGAGAGACCCAGTACTTC. Its protein is CASTESESRETQYF.

The chain employs TRBV7-9 and TRBJ2-1; D remains unclear. CDR1 is SEHNR and CDR2 is FQNEAQ in the germline V gene (reference sequence). This CDR3 region has 12 residues. V lost 6 bases and J lost 10, with 13 bases in between. CDR3 sequence reads: CASSIREGEQFF. CDR3 DNA sequence: TGTGCCAGCAGTATTAGGGAAGGGGAGCAGTTCTTC.

The V gene is TRBV11-2, the J gene TRBJ2-1; D possibly corresponds to TRBD2 (6 bases). Trimming shortened V by 4 bases and J by 8 bases, and 18 bases separated the two germline ends. There are 15 residues in the CDR3. Germline assignment: CDR1 SGHAT and CDR2 FQNNGV. Here the CDR3 reads CASSSGALRGDEQFF. CDR3 DNA: TGTGCCAGCAGCTCGGGAGCCCTTAGGGGCGATGAGCAGTTCTTC.

This clone has just a few counts. This same CDR3 is encoded by further DNA sequences in the sample. J is TRBJ2-7 and V is TRBV7-9, with 8 positions matching TRBD1. From germline, CDR1 is SEHNR and CDR2 FQNEAQ (reference sequence). The CDR3 is 12 residues long. Losses at the gene ends were 6 bases for V and 6 bases for J; bases not matched to a gene: 4. The CDR3 nucleotides read TGTGCCAGCAGTCGGACAGGGACCGAGCAGTACTTC. Protein: CASSRTGTEQYF.

This clone was counted a few times. The chain couples TRBV6-5 to TRBJ2-3; 14 bases are a match to TRBD2. Germline values: CDR1 MNHEY, CDR2 SVGAGI. The CDR3 runs 14 residues. V lost 6 bases and J lost 5; bases outside the gene matches: 1. The CDR3: CASRGTSGRDTQYF. The DNA of the CDR3 is TGTGCCAGCAGAGGGACTAGCGGGAGAGATACGCAGTATTTT.

This chain links TRBV28 with TRBJ1-5; D gene ambiguous. V gave up 0 bases and J gave up 3 bases, with 9 bases separating them. The length of the CDR3 is 15 residues. The germline V gene has CDR1 MDHEN and CDR2 SYDVKM. Here the CDR3 DNA reads TGTGCCAGCAGTTTATGGGCAGGATCCAATCAGCCCCAGCATTTT. Amino acid sequence: CASSLWAGSNQPQHF.

Only a few counts were recorded for this clone. The V call is TRBV18, the J call TRBJ2-7; 15 bases agree with TRBD2. CDR1 is KGHSH, CDR2 LQKENI, per germline. V lost 3 bases and J lost 3; bases outside the gene matches: 6. The CDR3 sequence is 17 residues long. The DNA for the CDR3 is TGTGCCAGCTCACCCGGGACTAGCGGGAGGATTATCTACGAGCAGTACTTC. Its protein is CASSPGTSGRIIYEQYF.

This clone was seen repeatedly, ten times or more. The rearrangement uses TRBV12-5 and TRBJ2-3; D gene uncertain. Trimming pared 6 bases from V and 8 bases from J, leaving 12 bases between. The V gene's germline CDR1 is LGHNT and CDR2 FRNRAP. The CDR3 runs 12 residues. The CDR3 nucleotides are TGTGCTAGTGGACGAGATGACGGTACGCAGTATTTT. The encoded protein is CASGRDDGTQYF.

In this sample, this clone turned up a few times. V usage is TRBV19 and J usage is TRBJ2-7; D possibly uses TRBD1 or TRBD2 (6 bases each). Germline V CDR1 and CDR2: LNHDA, SQIVND (reference sequence). V lost 4 bases and J lost 3, with 25 bases in between. The CDR3 has 18 residues. The CDR3 is CASSTYSPLEGDDYEQYF. In nucleotides, the CDR3 is TGTGCCAGTAGTACATATTCCCCGTTGGAGGGGGATGACTACGAGCAGTACTTC.

This clone appeared a few times. The chain employs TRBV25-1 and TRBJ2-3, with unresolved D. Trimming took off 4 bases at V and 6 bases at J, with 8 bases between the two ends. The CDR3 has 12 residues. Germline CDR1 reads MGHDK; CDR2 reads SYGVNS. CDR3 bases: TGTGCCAGCAGTGTGTGGAGTGATACGCAGTATTTT. Protein product: CASSVWSDTQYF.

The chain carries TRBV2 and TRBJ1-2; 7 bases fit TRBD1. This CDR3 is 12 amino acids long. Germline V gene lookup returns CDR1 SNHLY and CDR2 FYNNEI. The V segment lost 7 bases and the J segment 10 bases; nucleotides outside the gene matches: 9. The CDR3 DNA follows: TGTGCCAGCACTCAAACCGGGACAGACTACACCTTC. This encodes CASTQTGTDYTF.

The chain couples TRBV9 to TRBJ1-2, with D hard to call. Germline loops: CDR1 SGDLS, CDR2 YYNGEE. V lost 4 bases, J lost 5 bases, and 24 bases lay in between. CDR3 length equals 17 residues. CDR3 nucleotides: TGTGCCAGCAGCCCCCCTTTTGGCAGCACTTCTCTTTATGGCTACACCTTC. It yields the protein CASSPPFGSTSLYGYTF.

The chain has TRBV27 and TRBJ2-7, with 8 nucleotides matching TRBD2. This CDR3 is 15 amino acids long. With 6 bases clipped from V and 2 bases from J, the junction kept 9 bases outside the gene matches. Looked up from germline, CDR1 is MNHEY and CDR2 is SMNVEV (reference sequence). CDR3 DNA: TGTGCCAGCAGGGACCGACTAGCGCGGACCTACGAGCAGTACTTC. Translated, it gives CASRDRLARTYEQYF.

This clone was observed a few times. This sequence joins TRBV5-1 and TRBJ2-3, with D tentatively TRBD2 (5 bases). This CDR3 has 13 amino acids. Per germline, CDR1 SGHRS and CDR2 YFSETQ. The V end lost 4 bases, the J end lost 5 bases, and 11 bases lay between the germline ends. The CDR3 region is CASSIYGEDTQYF. Here the CDR3 DNA reads TGCGCCAGCAGCATTTACGGGGAAGATACGCAGTATTTT.

This clone was seen a handful of times. The rearrangement links TRBV5-1 to TRBJ2-3, with 11 positions matching TRBD2. The V and J ends lost 2 bases and 6 bases, in that order; junction bases with no gene match: 8. This CDR3 is built from 16 residues. Germline V gene data show CDR1 as SGHRS and CDR2 as YFSETQ. The DNA for the CDR3 is TGCGCCAGCAGCTTCATAGCGGGAGGGCCGGCGGATACGCAGTATTTT. It translates to CASSFIAGGPADTQYF. The variable domain in full, with the rest retrieved from reference TRBV5-1 and TRBJ2-3, is KAGVTQTPRYLIKTRGQQVTLSCSPISGHRSVSWYQQTPGQGLQFLFEYFSETQRNKGNFPGRFSGRQFSNSRSEMNVSTLELGDSALYLCASSFIAGGPADTQYFGPGTRLTVL.

CDR3 in amino acids: CASSLQGGTNTGELFF. The DNA for the CDR3 is TGTGCCAGCTCTCTACAGGGGGGAACGAACACCGGGGAGCTGTTTTTT. V gene TRBV18 combines with J gene TRBJ2-2; 8 nucleotides match TRBD1. Germline-derived CDR1 and CDR2 are KGHSH and LQKENI. The CDR3 has 16 residues. The ends lost 6 bases at V and 0 bases at J; junction bases unmatched: 6.

The J gene is TRBJ2-1, the V gene TRBV7-9, with D hard to call. CDR3 length: 14 amino acids. CDR1 and CDR2 from the germline V gene are SEHNR and FQNEAQ (reference sequence). Trimming removed 0 bases from V and 8 bases from J, with 11 bases in between. CDR3 bases: TGTGCCAGCAGCTTAGCAGGAGCCCGCGATGAGCAGTTCTTC. It is translated as CASSLAGARDEQFF.

CDR3 amino acids: CASSYGQVDGTQYF. As DNA, the CDR3 is TGTGCCAGCAGTTACGGACAGGTCGACGGTACGCAGTATTTT. V and J are TRBV6-5 and TRBJ2-3; TRBD1 matches at 7 bases. V dropped 2 bases and J dropped 8; count of bases not matched to a gene: 7. The CDR3 has 14 amino acids. Germline V gives CDR1 MNHEY, CDR2 SVGAGI.

This clone was picked up one time. The rearrangement links TRBV4-1 to TRBJ2-3; a possible D gene is TRBD2 (6 bases). The CDR3 has 16 amino acids. Germline loops: CDR1 MGHRA, CDR2 YSYEKL. Trimming removed 2 bases at V and 1 base at J, with 13 bases between. The CDR3 coding sequence is TGCGCCAGCAGCCAACTCGGGCTAGCGCGCACAGATACGCAGTATTTT. Translation: CASSQLGLARTDTQYF.

The table lists this clone with a few counts. The J gene is TRBJ2-5, the V gene TRBV7-9; D uncertain. Looked up from germline, CDR1 is SEHNR and CDR2 is FQNEAQ (reference sequence). The ends were cut back, 3 bases at V and 5 bases at J, with 10 bases in the middle. This CDR3 has 13 amino acids. The CDR3 protein is CASSLTSKETQYF. Here the CDR3 DNA reads TGTGCCAGCAGCTTGACCAGCAAGGAGACCCAGTACTTC.

V usage is TRBV15 and J usage is TRBJ1-5; 11 bases are shared with TRBD1. V was pared by 0 bases and J by 0 bases, with 19 bases of the junction left unmatched. In germline, CDR1 is LNHNV, CDR2 YYDKDF (reference sequence). The CDR3 is 23 amino acids. The CDR3 reads CATSRDRIIPDRGRDNSNQPQHF. The CDR3 DNA sequence: TGTGCCACCAGCAGAGATAGGATCATCCCGGACAGGGGGCGGGATAATAGCAATCAGCCCCAGCATTTT.

This clone was counted only a few times. V usage is TRBV19 and J usage is TRBJ2-2; possibly TRBD2 for D (5 bases). The CDR3 totals 15 residues. Per the germline V gene, CDR1 is LNHDA and CDR2 is SQIVND (reference sequence). V gave up 3 bases and J gave up 2 bases, with 10 bases separating them. CDR3 DNA sequence: TGTGCCAGTAGTATCGGAGGTTCCAACACCGGGGAGCTGTTTTTT. This gives the protein CASSIGGSNTGELFF.

The rearrangement uses TRBV10-2 and TRBJ2-2; D is perhaps TRBD1 or TRBD2 (6 bases each). Trimming removed 4 bases from V and 9 bases from J, with 9 bases in between. Looked up from germline, CDR1 is WSHSY and CDR2 is SAAADI. The CDR3 runs to 12 residues. CDR3 sequence reads: CASSVGGRELFF. CDR3 DNA sequence: TGCGCCAGCAGTGTCGGGGGCCGGGAGCTGTTTTTT.

Many counts were recorded for this clone. The gene calls are TRBV5-4 and TRBJ2-1; the match to TRBD2 covers 13 bases. The CDR3 consists of 19 residues. V shed 1 base and J 7 bases; nucleotides not matched to a gene: 14. Germline-derived CDR1 and CDR2 are SGHNT and YYREEE (reference sequence). The CDR3 is CASSLLGWTSGRVGNEQFF. CDR3 coding DNA: TGTGCCAGCAGCTTGTTGGGGTGGACTAGCGGGAGAGTTGGGAATGAGCAGTTCTTC.

This clone was seen only a few times. The chain uses TRBV7-9 and TRBJ2-1; D perhaps matches TRBD2 (6 bases). This CDR3 is built from 14 residues. Germline V gives CDR1 SEHNR, CDR2 FQNEAQ (reference sequence). Trimming took off 2 bases at V and 7 bases at J, with 12 bases between the two ends. The CDR3 bases are TGTGCCAGCAGCTTATTCTCCCGGGGGAATGAGCAGTTCTTC. This codes for CASSLFSRGNEQFF.

On this clone itself: A junction end diverges from the germline sequence, so it may reflect a read error. The chain uses TRBV11-2 and TRBJ1-2, with D tentatively TRBD1 (6 bases). Germline V gives CDR1 SGHAT, CDR2 FQNNGV. The CDR3 spans 13 residues. The CDR3, as DNA: TGTGCCAGCAGCTTAGTCGCGCGACAGGCGAGCCTCTTC. Its protein is CASSLVARQASLF.

This clone was picked up a small number of times. This chain links TRBV18 with TRBJ1-1; D is ambiguous. Trimming took off 3 bases at V and 1 base at J, with 15 bases between the two ends. Germline values: CDR1 KGHSH, CDR2 LQKENI. The length of the CDR3 is 16 residues. CDR3 in DNA: TGTGCCAGCTCACCGGGTGTTTCCGCGGGGAACACTGAAGCTTTCTTT. Its translation: CASSPGVSAGNTEAFF.

This clone was seen more than once but under ten times. This chain joins TRBV7-9 and TRBJ1-4; D may be TRBD1 (5 bases). The length of the CDR3 is 13 residues. CDR1 and CDR2 (germline): SEHNR, FQNEAQ (reference sequence). V was cut by 5 bases and J by 5 bases, with 9 bases left in between. In nucleotides, the CDR3 is TGTGCCAGCAGCGACAGAGGGAATGAAAAACTGTTTTTT. It yields the protein CASSDRGNEKLFF.

The V gene is TRBV28, the J gene TRBJ2-7; tentatively, D is TRBD1 (6 bases). Germline V gene sequence: CDR1 MDHEN, CDR2 SYDVKM. This CDR3 contains 16 residues. V dropped 6 bases and J dropped 2 bases, with 20 bases sitting between them. The CDR3 sequence: CASSDGGGARPYEQYF. As DNA, the CDR3 is TGTGCCAGCAGCGATGGTGGGGGCGCGCGTCCCTACGAGCAGTACTTC. The entire variable domain, with the rest obtained from reference TRBV28 and TRBJ2-7, is as follows: DVKVTQSSRYLVKRTGEKVFLECVQDMDHENMFWYRQDPGLGLRLIYFSYDVKMKEKGDIPEGYSVSREKKERFSLILESASTNQTSMYLCASSDGGGARPYEQYFGPGTRLTVT.